The clone carrying this T cell receptor (beta chain) occurred a few times. The antigen is undetermined. This sample was included in a study of T-cell memory formation after mild COVID-19. Looking at the study overall: The TCR clusters were mostly specific to one donor. Study findings and constraints: Pre-infection memory carried some responding clones, suggesting that cross-reactive memory joined. Clones that shrank (day 15 to 85) were balanced CD4/CD8, whereas later expanders leaned CD4+. Those CD4+ clones that contracted were mainly in CM and EM (CD8+ ones in EMRA).

MiXCR, run by TCRdb on the 5' RACE reads, gives a single entry per CDR3 protein. The data contain about 560,000 distinct CDR3 sequences, less than 25% of them singletons. The receptor's source is an adult woman who had mild COVID-19 (a few samples of this study predate the infection). Cell type and time point are not known. Sequenced: PBMCs or a T cell subset sorted from them (not recorded which).

The chain's CDR3 is CASSFSQDEQFF. The CDR3 bases are TGTGCCAGCAGCTTTAGCCAGGATGAGCAGTTCTTC. This chain uses TRBV7-3 with TRBJ2-1; D call uncertain. The CDR3 consists of 12 residues. V was cut by 3 bases and J by 8 bases, with 8 bases left in between. The germline V gene has CDR1 SGHTA and CDR2 FQGTGA.